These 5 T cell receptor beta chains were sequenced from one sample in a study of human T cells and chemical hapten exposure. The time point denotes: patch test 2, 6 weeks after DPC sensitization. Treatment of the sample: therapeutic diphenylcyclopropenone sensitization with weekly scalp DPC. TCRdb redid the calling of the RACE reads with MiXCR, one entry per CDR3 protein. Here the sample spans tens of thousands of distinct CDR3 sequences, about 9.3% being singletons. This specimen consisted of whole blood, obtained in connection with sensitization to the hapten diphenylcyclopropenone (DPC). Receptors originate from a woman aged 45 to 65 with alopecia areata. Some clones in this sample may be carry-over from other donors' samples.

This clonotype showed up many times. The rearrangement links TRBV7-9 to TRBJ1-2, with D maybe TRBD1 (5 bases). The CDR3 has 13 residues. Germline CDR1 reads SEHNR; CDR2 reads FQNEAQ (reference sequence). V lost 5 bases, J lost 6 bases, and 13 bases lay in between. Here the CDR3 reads CASSRTSVDGYTF. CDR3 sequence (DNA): TGTGCCAGCAGCCGGACATCCGTCGATGGCTACACCTTC.

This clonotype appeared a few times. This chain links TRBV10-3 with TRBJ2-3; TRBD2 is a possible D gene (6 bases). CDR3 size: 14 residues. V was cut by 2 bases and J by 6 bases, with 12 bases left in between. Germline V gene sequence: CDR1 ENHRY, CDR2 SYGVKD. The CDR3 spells CAISERKRGDTQYF. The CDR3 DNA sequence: TGTGCCATCAGTGAGCGAAAACGGGGGGATACGCAGTATTTT.

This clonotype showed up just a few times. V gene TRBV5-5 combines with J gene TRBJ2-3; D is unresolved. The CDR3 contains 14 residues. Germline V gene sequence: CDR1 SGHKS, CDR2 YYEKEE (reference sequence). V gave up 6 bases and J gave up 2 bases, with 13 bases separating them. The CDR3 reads CASTLPPHTDTQYF. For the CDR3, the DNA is TGTGCCAGCACCCTACCCCCTCACACAGATACGCAGTATTTT.

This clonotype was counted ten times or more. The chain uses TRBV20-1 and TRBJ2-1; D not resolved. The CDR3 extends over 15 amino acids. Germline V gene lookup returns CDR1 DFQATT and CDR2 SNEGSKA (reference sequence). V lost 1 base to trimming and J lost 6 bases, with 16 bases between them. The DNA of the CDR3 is TGCAGTGCTAGAGGGCCCTTAGACACCCCCAATGAGCAGTTCTTC. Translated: CSARGPLDTPNEQFF.

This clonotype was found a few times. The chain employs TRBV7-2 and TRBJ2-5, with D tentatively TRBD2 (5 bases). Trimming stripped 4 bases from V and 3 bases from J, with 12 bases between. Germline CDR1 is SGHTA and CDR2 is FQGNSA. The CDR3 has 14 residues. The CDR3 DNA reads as TGTGCCAGCAGCTCATCTTGGGGAGAAGAGACCCAGTACTTC. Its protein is CASSSSWGEETQYF.